The sequence of this T cell receptor (beta chain) was determined in a study of technical replicates of blood from several donors. Using immunoSEQ multiplex PCR, the repertoire was profiled, and TCRdb retains in-frame clones only, with some absent. The sample has 80,000 to 95,000 clones; 90% to 96% are singletons. CDR3 size: 13 residues. V lost 0 bases, J lost 2 bases, and 7 bases lay in between. Per the germline V gene, CDR1 is GTSNPN and CDR2 is SVGIG (reference sequence). The rearrangement uses TRBV30 and TRBJ1-1; D is undetermined. This sequence originates from a human donor in good health. Sequencing used T cells isolated from PBMCs. The CDR3 protein is CAWSVGLNTEAFF. CDR3 DNA: TGTGCCTGGAGTGTAGGACTTAACACTGAAGCTTTCTTT.